This TCR beta chain derives from a study of T cell responses to AZD1222 COVID-19 vaccine. Points from the study as a whole: Spike regions recognized by vaccine-associated CD4 TCRs spanned the protein, led by 160-218 and 743-854. Baseline serology detected seropositivity in only a handful of AZD1222 recipients.

Method: immunoSEQ multiplex PCR; TCRdb's copy keeps in-frame clones and lacks some. The sample contains roughly 100,000 clones, around 90% of which appear only once. About this clone: What it binds is not known.

The CDR3 covers 14 residues. Per germline, CDR1 SGHVS and CDR2 FQNEAQ. This TCR derives from an adult in good health. Sequencing was performed on peripheral blood, taken on day 0 of AZD1222 vaccination. The chain has TRBV7-8 and TRBJ2-1; D gene unclear. The CDR3 sequence: CATSPSFTYNEQFF. The CDR3 DNA reads as TGTGCTACCTCGCCGAGCTTTACCTACAATGAGCAGTTCTTC.